This is a list of T cell receptor beta chains from one sample in a study of blood T cell repertoires in COVID-19. Sequenced by immunoSEQ multiplex PCR; TCRdb stores in-frame clones only, minus some. The sample yields about 87,000 clones, 88% seen once. The sample was peripheral blood. The receptors were sampled from an elderly man with acute or convalescent COVID-19. CDR3s include the opening cysteine and the closing phenylalanine or tryptophan. A D gene is named only where the DNA matches it firmly. The listing skips clone size in some rows; elsewhere it reads once, few, many or a size class.

TRBV18	TRBJ1-3	NA	NA	CASSTGSSGNTIYF	TGTGCCAGCTCAACTGGGAGCTCTGGAAACACCATATATTTT
TRBV5-5	TRBJ2-2	NA	TRBD1	CASSYGQGANTGELFF	TGTGCCAGCAGCTATGGACAGGGAGCTAACACCGGGGAGCTGTTTTTT
TRBV30	TRBJ2-3	NA	TRBD2	CAWKRLPGGPDTQYF	TGTGCCTGGAAGAGACTTCCGGGAGGGCCAGATACGCAGTATTTT
TRBV10-3	TRBJ1-2	once	TRBD1	CAISGDRLYGYTF	TGTGCCATCAGTGGGGACAGGCTCTATGGCTACACCTTC
TRBV18	TRBJ1-2	NA	TRBD1	CASSRGTDNYGYTF	TGTGCCAGCTCACGGGGGACAGATAACTATGGCTACACCTTC
TRBV21-1	TRBJ2-3	NA	NA	CASSNTHRKDTQYF	TGTGCCAGCAGCAATACACACCGTAAAGATACGCAGTATTTT
TRBV19	TRBJ1-3	once	NA	CASSIDRTFAPSSGNTIYF	TGTGCCAGTAGTATAGATCGGACATTCGCCCCGAGCTCTGGAAACACCATATATTTT
TRBV7-9	TRBJ1-4	once	NA	CASSFRSTTNEKLFF	TGTGCCAGCAGCTTCCGCAGTACAACTAATGAAAAACTGTTTTTT
TRBV7-2	TRBJ1-2	NA	NA	CASSLTSAGLVVYGYTF	TGTGCCAGCAGCTTAACTTCCGCGGGGCTCGTAGTCTATGGCTACACCTTC
TRBV9	TRBJ2-1	NA	TRBD2	CASSFALAGGNHEQFF	TGTGCCAGCAGCTTCGCCCTAGCGGGGGGCAACCATGAGCAGTTCTTC
TRBV7-2	TRBJ1-5	NA	NA	CASSFVENQPQHF	TGTGCCAGCAGCTTTGTGGAGAATCAGCCCCAGCATTTT
TRBV24-1	TRBJ1-1	NA	NA	CATSGIQGGAGVTFF	TGTGCCACCAGTGGGATACAGGGCGGCGCTGGGGTAACTTTCTTT
TRBV14	TRBJ2-7	NA	NA	CASSQVNEQYF	TGTGCCAGCAGCCAAGTTAACGAGCAGTACTTC
TRBV19	TRBJ1-2	NA	TRBD1	CASNDREDGYTF	TGTGCCAGTAACGACAGGGAAGATGGCTACACCTTC
TRBV7-2	TRBJ1-1	NA	NA	CASSSPRWRGSNTEAFF	TGTGCCAGCAGCTCCCCAAGATGGCGAGGGTCGAACACTGAAGCTTTCTTT
TRBV7-7	TRBJ2-2	NA	NA	CALTGGTGELFF	TGTGCTCTTACGGGTGGTACCGGGGAGCTGTTTTTT
TRBV18	TRBJ2-5	NA	NA	CASSPPGRETQYF	TGTGCCAGCTCACCACCGGGGCGAGAGACCCAGTACTTC
TRBV10-2	TRBJ1-2	NA	TRBD1	CASQGTGGYGYTF	TGCGCCAGTCAGGGGACAGGGGGCTATGGCTACACCTTC
TRBV19	TRBJ2-3	NA	NA	CASEQRVADTDTQYF	TGTGCCAGTGAACAGAGGGTGGCGGACACAGATACGCAGTATTTT
TRBV18	TRBJ2-7	once	TRBD2	CASSPPTSGSHEQYF	TGTGCCAGCTCACCACCGACTAGCGGGAGTCACGAGCAGTACTTC
TRBV14	TRBJ1-2	once	TRBD1	CASSQQQGGNGYTF	TGTGCCAGCAGCCAACAACAGGGGGGGAATGGCTACACCTTC
TRBV7-2	TRBJ1-1	NA	NA	CASRDTEAFF	TGTGCCAGCCGAGACACTGAAGCTTTCTTT
TRBV19	TRBJ1-5	NA	NA	CASSAPFGNGNQPQHF	TGTGCCAGTAGTGCCCCCTTCGGTAACGGCAATCAGCCCCAGCATTTT
TRBV7-3	TRBJ1-1	NA	NA	CASSLSGTSNTEAFF	TGTGCCAGCAGCTTATCCGGGACATCAAACACTGAAGCTTTCTTT
TRBV9	TRBJ2-3	once	NA	CASSGQGRDTQYF	TGTGCCAGCAGCGGCCAGGGTCGCGATACGCAGTATTTT
TRBV6-5	TRBJ2-7	NA	NA	CAILSRGQYF	TGTGCCATACTGTCCCGGGGGCAGTACTTC
TRBV5-1	TRBJ2-1	NA	TRBD2	CASSGTSGEGEQFF	TGCGCCAGCAGCGGTACTAGCGGGGAGGGTGAGCAGTTCTTC
TRBV7-8	TRBJ2-1	NA	NA	CASSLVGGTYNEQFF	TGTGCCAGCAGCTTAGTCGGGGGAACCTACAATGAGCAGTTCTTC
TRBV5-4	TRBJ2-7	NA	NA	CASSLERRYEQYF	TGTGCCAGCAGCTTGGAACGGAGATACGAGCAGTACTTC
TRBV13	TRBJ2-7	NA	NA	CASSLGGGVYEQYF	TGTGCCAGCAGCTTAGGCGGAGGGGTCTACGAGCAGTACTTC
TRBV5-1	TRBJ2-1	NA	TRBD2	CASSRTSGDYNEQFF	TGCGCCAGCAGCAGGACTAGCGGAGACTACAATGAGCAGTTCTTC
TRBV18	TRBJ2-5	once	TRBD1	CASSPNDREGETQYF	TGTGCCAGCTCACCAAACGACAGGGAAGGAGAGACCCAGTACTTC
TRBV7-3	TRBJ1-1	NA	TRBD1	CASSWTGGTEAFF	TGTGCCAGCAGCTGGACAGGGGGCACTGAAGCTTTCTTT
TRBV11-2	TRBJ2-7	NA	TRBD1	CASSGQGASDYEQYF	TGTGCCAGCAGCGGACAGGGGGCAAGCGACTACGAGCAGTACTTC
TRBV18	TRBJ1-5	NA	TRBD1	CASSPSDRGLNQPQHF	TGTGCCAGCTCACCGTCCGACAGGGGCCTCAATCAGCCCCAGCATTTT
TRBV7-2	TRBJ2-6	NA	NA	CASRSRGSGANVLTF	TGTGCCAGCAGGTCCAGGGGCTCTGGGGCCAACGTCCTGACTTTC
TRBV27	TRBJ2-2	NA	TRBD2	CASSPGTTNTGELFF	TGTGCCAGCAGTCCCGGGACTACCAACACCGGGGAGCTGTTTTTT
TRBV19	TRBJ2-2	NA	NA	CASRVGQGNTGELFF	TGTGCCAGTAGAGTGGGCCAGGGGAACACCGGGGAGCTGTTTTTT
TRBV7-3	TRBJ2-1	once	TRBD2	CASSSLAGAYNEQFF	TGTGCCAGCAGCTCCCTAGCGGGGGCCTACAATGAGCAGTTCTTC
TRBV19	TRBJ1-1	NA	NA	CASSIQGGDTEAFF	TGTGCCAGTAGTATACAGGGCGGGGACACTGAAGCTTTCTTT
TRBV10-2	TRBJ1-2	NA	NA	CASTQRGLYGYTF	TGCGCCAGCACCCAGCGCGGGTTATATGGCTACACCTTC
TRBV6-2/TRBV6-3	TRBJ2-7	NA	TRBD1	CASSFTPGGLYEQYF	TGTGCCAGCAGTTTCACCCCAGGGGGCTTATACGAGCAGTACTTC
TRBV3-1/TRBV3-2	TRBJ2-5	NA	TRBD1	CASRRQGFQETQYF	TGTGCCAGCAGGCGACAGGGGTTCCAAGAGACCCAGTACTTC
TRBV5-6	TRBJ2-7	NA	TRBD2	CASSRQREVPYEQYF	TGTGCCAGCAGTCGACAGCGGGAGGTGCCCTACGAGCAGTACTTC
TRBV6-5	TRBJ1-1	few	NA	CASSRRPAVSEAFF	TGTGCCAGCAGTCGTCGGCCGGCGGTCTCTGAAGCTTTCTTT
TRBV18	TRBJ1-1	NA	NA	CASSPGGLGTEAFF	TGTGCCAGCTCACCGGGGGGGCTGGGGACTGAAGCTTTCTTT
TRBV5-5	TRBJ1-2	NA	TRBD1	CASSLVVTGANYGYTF	TGTGCCAGCAGCTTGGTGGTGACAGGGGCAAACTATGGCTACACCTTC
TRBV5-4	TRBJ2-3	NA	TRBD2	CASSFRGQREGRDTQYF	TGTGCCAGCAGCTTCAGGGGACAGCGGGAGGGCCGCGATACGCAGTATTTT
TRBV6-5	TRBJ1-1	once	NA	CASSTGNTEAFF	TGTGCCAGCAGTACAGGGAACACTGAAGCTTTCTTT
TRBV30	TRBJ1-5	NA	TRBD1	CAWTGQGSRQPQHF	TGTGCCTGGACCGGACAGGGGTCACGTCAGCCCCAGCATTTT
TRBV9	TRBJ1-1	NA	NA	CASSVEGGAEAFF	TGTGCCAGCAGCGTAGAAGGGGGGGCTGAAGCTTTCTTT
TRBV3-1/TRBV3-2	TRBJ1-5	NA	NA	CASSQVPGQNQPQHF	TGTGCCAGCAGCCAGGTTCCGGGACAAAATCAGCCCCAGCATTTT
TRBV19	TRBJ1-2	NA	NA	CASRPSGGSEGYTF	TGTGCCAGTAGGCCGTCAGGTGGGTCGGAAGGCTACACCTTC
TRBV5-1	TRBJ2-2	NA	TRBD2	CASSLWPGGNTGELFF	TGCGCCAGCAGCTTGTGGCCGGGGGGGAACACCGGGGAGCTGTTTTTT
TRBV10-3	TRBJ2-1	NA	NA	CAIRVTTPSYNEQFF	TGTGCCATCAGGGTCACTACCCCCTCCTACAATGAGCAGTTCTTC
TRBV7-8	TRBJ2-1	NA	NA	CASSRTLDNEQFF	TGTGCCAGCAGCCGGACTTTGGACAATGAGCAGTTCTTC
TRBV5-4	TRBJ2-1	NA	NA	CASSWGPGDSYNEQFF	TGTGCCAGCAGCTGGGGCCCGGGAGACTCCTACAATGAGCAGTTCTTC